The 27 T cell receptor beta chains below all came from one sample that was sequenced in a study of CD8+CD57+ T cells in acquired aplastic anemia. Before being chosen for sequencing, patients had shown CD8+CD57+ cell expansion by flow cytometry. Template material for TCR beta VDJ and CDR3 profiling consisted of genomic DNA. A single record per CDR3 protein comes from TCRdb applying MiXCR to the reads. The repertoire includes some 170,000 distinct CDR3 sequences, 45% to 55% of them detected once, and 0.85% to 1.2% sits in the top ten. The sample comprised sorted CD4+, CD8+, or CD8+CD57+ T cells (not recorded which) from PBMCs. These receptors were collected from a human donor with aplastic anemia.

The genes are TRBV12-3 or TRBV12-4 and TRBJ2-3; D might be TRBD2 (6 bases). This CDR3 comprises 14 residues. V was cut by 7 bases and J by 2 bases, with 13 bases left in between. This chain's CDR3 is CASTPGLPTDTQYF. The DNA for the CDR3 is TGTGCCAGCACCCCGGGACTCCCCACAGATACGCAGTATTTT.

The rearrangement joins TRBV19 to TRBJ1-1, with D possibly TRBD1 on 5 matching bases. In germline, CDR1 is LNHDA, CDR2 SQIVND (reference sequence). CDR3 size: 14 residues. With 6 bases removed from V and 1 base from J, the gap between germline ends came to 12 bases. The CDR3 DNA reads TGTGCCAGTAGAACGGACAAGGCGAACACTGAAGCTTTCTTT. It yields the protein CASRTDKANTEAFF.

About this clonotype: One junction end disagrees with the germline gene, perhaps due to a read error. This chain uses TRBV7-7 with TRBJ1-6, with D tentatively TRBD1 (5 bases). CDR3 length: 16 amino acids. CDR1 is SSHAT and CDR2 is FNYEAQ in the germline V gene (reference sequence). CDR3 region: CASRTSGSSYNSPLHF. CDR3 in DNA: TGTGCTAGCAGAACCTCAGGGAGCTCCTATAATTCACCCCTCCACTTT.

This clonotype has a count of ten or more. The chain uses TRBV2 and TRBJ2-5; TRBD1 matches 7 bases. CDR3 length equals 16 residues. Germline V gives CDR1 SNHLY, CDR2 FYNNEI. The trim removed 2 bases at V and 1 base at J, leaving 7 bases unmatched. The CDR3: CASSEMGQLGQETQYF. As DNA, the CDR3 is TGTGCCAGCAGTGAAATGGGACAGCTGGGCCAAGAGACCCAGTACTTC.

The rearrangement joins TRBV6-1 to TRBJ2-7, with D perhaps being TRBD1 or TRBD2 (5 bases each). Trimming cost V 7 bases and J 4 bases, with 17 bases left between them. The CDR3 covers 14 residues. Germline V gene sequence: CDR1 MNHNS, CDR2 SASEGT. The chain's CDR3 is CASNPTGQFYEQYF. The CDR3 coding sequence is TGTGCCAGCAACCCGACGGGGCAGTTTTACGAGCAGTACTTC.

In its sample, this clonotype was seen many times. The CDR3 region has the DNA TGTGCCAGCAGCTTAGCGGCCTGGGACACTCCTTACGAGCAGTACTTC. Translating it yields CASSLAAWDTPYEQYF. This sequence joins TRBV11-1 and TRBJ2-7; the D gene is possibly TRBD1 (6 bases). CDR1 is SGHAT and CDR2 is FQDESV in the germline V gene (reference sequence). This CDR3 spans 16 amino acids. Trimming shortened V by 0 bases and J by 4 bases, and 16 bases separated the two germline ends.

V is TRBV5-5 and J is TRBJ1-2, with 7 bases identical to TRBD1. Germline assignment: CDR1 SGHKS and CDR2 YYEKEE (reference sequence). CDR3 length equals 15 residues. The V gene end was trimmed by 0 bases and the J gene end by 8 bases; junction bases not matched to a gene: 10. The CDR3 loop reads CASSLAGTDRTGYTF. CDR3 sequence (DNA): TGTGCCAGCAGCTTGGCGGGGACAGATCGTACCGGCTACACCTTC.

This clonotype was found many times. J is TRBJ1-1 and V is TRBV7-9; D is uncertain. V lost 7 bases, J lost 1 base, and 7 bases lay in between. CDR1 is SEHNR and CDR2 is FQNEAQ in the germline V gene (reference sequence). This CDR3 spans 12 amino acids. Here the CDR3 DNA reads TGTGCCAGCAACGAGCAGAACACTGAAGCTTTCTTT. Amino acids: CASNEQNTEAFF.

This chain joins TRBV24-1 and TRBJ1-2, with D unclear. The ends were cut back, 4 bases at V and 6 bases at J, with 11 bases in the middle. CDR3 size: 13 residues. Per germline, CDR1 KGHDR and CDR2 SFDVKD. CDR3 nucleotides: TGTGCCACCAGTGACACCGACTCCCATGGCTACACCTTC. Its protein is CATSDTDSHGYTF.

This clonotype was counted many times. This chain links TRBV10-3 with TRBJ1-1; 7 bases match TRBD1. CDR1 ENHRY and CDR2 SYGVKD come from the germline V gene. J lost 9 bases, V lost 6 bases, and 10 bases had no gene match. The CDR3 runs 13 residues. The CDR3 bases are TGTGCCATCAGGGGGGGACAGAGAATACAAGCTTTCTTT. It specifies CAIRGGQRIQAFF.

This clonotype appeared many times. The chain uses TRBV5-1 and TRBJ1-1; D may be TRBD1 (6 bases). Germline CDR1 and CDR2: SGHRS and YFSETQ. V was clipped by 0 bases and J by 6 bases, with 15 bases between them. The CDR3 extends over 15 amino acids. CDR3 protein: CASSLARGARSEAFF. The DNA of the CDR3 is TGCGCCAGCAGCTTGGCCCGGGGGGCGCGGTCTGAAGCTTTCTTT.

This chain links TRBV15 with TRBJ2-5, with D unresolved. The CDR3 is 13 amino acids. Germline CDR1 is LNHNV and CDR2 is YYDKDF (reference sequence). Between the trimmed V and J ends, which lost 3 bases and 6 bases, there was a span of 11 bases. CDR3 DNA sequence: TGTGCCACCAGCAGCCCACCGCGTCAGACCCAGTACTTC. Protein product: CATSSPPRQTQYF.

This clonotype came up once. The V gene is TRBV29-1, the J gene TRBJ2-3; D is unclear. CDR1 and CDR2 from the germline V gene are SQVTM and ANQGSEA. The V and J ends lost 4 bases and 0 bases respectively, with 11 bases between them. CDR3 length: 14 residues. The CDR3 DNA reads TGCAGCGTTGGCGCGGTCAGAAGCACAGATACGCAGTATTTT. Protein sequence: CSVGAVRSTDTQYF.

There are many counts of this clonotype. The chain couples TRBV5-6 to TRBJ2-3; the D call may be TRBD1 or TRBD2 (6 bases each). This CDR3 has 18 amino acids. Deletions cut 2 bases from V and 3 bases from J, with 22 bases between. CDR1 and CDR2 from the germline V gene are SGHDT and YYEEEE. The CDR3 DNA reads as TGTGCCAGCAGCTTCTTCCCCCGAGTGGGGGGCCGGACAGATACGCAGTATTTT. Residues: CASSFFPRVGGRTDTQYF.

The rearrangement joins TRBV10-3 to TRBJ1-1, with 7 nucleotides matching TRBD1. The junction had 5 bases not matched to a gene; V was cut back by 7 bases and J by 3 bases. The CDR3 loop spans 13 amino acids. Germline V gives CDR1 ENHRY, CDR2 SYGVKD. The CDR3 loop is CAITLGTDTEAFF. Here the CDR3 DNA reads TGTGCCATCACCCTCGGGACAGACACTGAAGCTTTCTTT.

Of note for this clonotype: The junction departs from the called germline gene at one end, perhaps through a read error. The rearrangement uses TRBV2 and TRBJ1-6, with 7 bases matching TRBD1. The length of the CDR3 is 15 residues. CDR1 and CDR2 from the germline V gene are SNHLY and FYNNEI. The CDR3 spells CASRGTGLDNSPLHF. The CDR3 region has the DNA TGCGCCAGCAGGGGGACGGGGCTCGATAATTCACCCCTCCACTTT.

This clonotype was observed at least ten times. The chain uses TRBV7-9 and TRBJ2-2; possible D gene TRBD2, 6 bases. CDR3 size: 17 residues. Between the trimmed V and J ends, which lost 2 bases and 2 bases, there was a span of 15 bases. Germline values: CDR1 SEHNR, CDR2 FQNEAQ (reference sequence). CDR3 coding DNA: TGTGCCAGCAGCTTAAGGGGCATAGCGGACAACACCGGGGAGCTGTTTTTT. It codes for CASSLRGIADNTGELFF. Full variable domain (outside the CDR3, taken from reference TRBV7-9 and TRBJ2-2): DTGVSQNPRHKITKRGQNVTFRCDPISEHNRLYWYRQTLGQGPEFLTYFQNEAQLEKSRLLSDRFSAERPKGSFSTLEIQRTEQGDSAMYLCASSLRGIADNTGELFFGEGSRLTVL.

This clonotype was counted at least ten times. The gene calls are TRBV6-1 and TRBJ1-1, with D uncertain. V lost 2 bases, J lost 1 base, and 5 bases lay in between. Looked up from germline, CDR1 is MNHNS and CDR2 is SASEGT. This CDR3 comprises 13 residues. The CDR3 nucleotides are TGTGCCAGCAGTGAAAACAGGAACACTGAAGCTTTCTTT. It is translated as CASSENRNTEAFF.

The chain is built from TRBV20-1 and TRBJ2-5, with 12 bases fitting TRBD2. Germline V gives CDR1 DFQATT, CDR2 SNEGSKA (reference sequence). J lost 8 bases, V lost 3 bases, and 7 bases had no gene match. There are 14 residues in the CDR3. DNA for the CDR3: TGCAGTGCTAGGGGTCTAGCGGGGGGGCGAACCCAGTACTTC. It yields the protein CSARGLAGGRTQYF.

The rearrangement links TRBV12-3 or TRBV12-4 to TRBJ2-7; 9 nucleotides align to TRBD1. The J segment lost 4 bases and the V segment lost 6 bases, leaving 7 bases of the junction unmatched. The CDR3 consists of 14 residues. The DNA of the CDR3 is TGTGCCAGCAGGTCCGGGACAGGGCTTTACGAGCAGTACTTC. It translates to CASRSGTGLYEQYF.

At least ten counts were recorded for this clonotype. The CDR3 nucleotides are TGTGCCAGCAGCTTGGGGGTGACAGGGGGAGTTGGGGGCGAGCAGTACTTC. Amino acids: CASSLGVTGGVGGEQYF. The chain is built from TRBV5-6 and TRBJ2-7; 9 bases are shared with TRBD1. The trim removed 0 bases at V and 6 bases at J, leaving 13 bases unmatched. The germline gives CDR1 SGHDT, CDR2 YYEEEE. CDR3 size: 17 residues.

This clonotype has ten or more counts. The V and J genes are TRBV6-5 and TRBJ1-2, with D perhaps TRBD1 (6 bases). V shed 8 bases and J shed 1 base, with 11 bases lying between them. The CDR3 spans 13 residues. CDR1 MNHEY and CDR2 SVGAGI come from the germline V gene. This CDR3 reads CASRQGLNYGYTF. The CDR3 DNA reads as TGTGCCAGCCGGCAGGGGCTTAACTATGGCTACACCTTC.

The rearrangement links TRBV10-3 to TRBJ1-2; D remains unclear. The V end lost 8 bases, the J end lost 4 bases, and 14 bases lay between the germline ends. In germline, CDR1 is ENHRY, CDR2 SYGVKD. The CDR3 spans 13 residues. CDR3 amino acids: CAIPMLSGYGYTF. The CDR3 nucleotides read TGTGCCATCCCGATGCTATCGGGCTATGGCTACACCTTC.

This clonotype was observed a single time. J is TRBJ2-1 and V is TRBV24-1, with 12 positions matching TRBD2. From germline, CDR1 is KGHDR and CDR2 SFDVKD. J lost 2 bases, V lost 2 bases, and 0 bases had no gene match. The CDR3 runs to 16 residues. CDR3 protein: CATSDSSGGAYNEQFF. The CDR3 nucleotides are TGTGCCACCAGTGATTCTAGCGGGGGGGCCTACAATGAGCAGTTCTTC.

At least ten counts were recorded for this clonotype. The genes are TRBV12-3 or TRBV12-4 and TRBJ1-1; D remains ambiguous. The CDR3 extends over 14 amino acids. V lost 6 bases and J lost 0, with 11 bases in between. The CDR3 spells CASRPPSVNTEAFF. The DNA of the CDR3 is TGTGCCAGCAGGCCACCTAGTGTGAACACTGAAGCTTTCTTT.

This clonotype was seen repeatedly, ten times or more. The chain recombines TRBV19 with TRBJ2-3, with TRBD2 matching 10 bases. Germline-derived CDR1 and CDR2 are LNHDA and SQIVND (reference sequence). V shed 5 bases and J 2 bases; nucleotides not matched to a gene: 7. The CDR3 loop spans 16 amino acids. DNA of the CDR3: TGTGCCAGTAGTCCCCTAGCGGGGGCCTTCACAGATACGCAGTATTTT. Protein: CASSPLAGAFTDTQYF.

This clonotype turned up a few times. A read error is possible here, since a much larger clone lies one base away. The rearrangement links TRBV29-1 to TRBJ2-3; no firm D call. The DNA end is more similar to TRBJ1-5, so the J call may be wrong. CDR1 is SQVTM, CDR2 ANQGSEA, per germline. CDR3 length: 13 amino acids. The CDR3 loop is CSDAGTPADTQHF. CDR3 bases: TGCAGCGACGCGGGCACCCCGGCAGATACGCAGCATTTT.